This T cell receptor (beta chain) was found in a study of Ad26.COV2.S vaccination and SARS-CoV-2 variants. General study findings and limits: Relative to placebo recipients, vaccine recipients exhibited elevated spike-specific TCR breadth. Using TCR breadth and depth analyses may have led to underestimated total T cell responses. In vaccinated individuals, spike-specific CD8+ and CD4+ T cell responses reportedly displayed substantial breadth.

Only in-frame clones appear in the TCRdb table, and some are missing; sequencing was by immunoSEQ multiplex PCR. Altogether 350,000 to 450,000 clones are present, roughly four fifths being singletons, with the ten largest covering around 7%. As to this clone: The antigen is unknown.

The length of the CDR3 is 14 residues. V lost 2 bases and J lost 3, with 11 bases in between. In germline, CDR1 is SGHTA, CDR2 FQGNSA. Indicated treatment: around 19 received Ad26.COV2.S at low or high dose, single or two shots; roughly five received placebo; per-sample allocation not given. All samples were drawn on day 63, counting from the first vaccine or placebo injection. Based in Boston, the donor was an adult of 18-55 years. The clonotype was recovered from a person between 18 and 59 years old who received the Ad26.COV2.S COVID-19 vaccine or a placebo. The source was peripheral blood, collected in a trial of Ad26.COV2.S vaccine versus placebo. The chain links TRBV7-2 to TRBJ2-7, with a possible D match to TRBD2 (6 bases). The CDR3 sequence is CASSLWGEVYEQYF. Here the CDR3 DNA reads TGTGCCAGCAGCTTATGGGGGGAGGTCTACGAGCAGTACTTC.